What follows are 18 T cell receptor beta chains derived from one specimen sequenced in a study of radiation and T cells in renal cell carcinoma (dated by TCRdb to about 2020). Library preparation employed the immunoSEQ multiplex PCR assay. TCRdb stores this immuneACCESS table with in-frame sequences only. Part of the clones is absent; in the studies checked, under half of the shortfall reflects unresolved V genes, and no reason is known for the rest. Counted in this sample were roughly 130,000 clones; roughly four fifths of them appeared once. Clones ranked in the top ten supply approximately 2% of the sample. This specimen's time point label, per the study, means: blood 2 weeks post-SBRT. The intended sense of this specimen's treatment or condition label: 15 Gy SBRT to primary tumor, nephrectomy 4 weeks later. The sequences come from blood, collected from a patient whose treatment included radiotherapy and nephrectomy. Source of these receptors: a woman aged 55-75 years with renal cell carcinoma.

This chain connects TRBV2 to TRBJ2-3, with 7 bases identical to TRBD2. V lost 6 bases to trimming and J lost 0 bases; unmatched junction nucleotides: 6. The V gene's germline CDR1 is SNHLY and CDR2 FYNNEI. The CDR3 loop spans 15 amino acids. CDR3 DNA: TGTGCCAGCAGGGCGGGGGTCTCTAGCACAGATACGCAGTATTTT. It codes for CASRAGVSSTDTQYF.

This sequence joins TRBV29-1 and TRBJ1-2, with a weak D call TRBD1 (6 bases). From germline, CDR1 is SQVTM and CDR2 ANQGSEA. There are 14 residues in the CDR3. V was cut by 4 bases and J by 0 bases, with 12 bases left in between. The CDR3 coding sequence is TGCAGCGTTGCAGGACAGAACTCTAACTATGGCTACACCTTC. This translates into CSVAGQNSNYGYTF.

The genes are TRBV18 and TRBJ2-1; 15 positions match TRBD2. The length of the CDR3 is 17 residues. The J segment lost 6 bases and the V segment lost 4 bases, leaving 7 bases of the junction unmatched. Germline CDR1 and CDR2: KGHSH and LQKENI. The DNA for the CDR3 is TGTGCCAGCTCACACGGACTAGCGGGAGGGCCGGGCAATGAGCAGTTCTTC. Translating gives CASSHGLAGGPGNEQFF.

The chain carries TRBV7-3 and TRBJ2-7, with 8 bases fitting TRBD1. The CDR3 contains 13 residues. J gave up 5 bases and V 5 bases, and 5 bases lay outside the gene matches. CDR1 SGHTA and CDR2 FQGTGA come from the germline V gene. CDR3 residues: CASSLDRGHEQYF. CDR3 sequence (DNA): TGTGCCAGCAGCCTAGACAGGGGACACGAGCAGTACTTC.

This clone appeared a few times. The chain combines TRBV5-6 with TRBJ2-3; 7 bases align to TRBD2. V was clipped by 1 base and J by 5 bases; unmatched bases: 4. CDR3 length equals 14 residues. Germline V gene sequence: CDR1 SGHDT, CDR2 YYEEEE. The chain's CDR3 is CASSLFREGDTQYF. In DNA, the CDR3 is TGTGCCAGCAGCTTGTTCAGGGAGGGAGATACGCAGTATTTT.

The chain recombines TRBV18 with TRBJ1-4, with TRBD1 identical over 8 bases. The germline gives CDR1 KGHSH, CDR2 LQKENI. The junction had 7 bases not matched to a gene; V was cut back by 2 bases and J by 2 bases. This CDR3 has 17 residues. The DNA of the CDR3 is TGTGCCAGCTCACCATCCCAGGGGGCAATGACTAATGAAAAACTGTTTTTT. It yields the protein CASSPSQGAMTNEKLFF.

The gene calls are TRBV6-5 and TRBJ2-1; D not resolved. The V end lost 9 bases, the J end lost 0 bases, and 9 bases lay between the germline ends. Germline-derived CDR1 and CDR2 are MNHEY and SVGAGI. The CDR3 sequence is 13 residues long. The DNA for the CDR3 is TGTGCCAGTGAATCAGGCTCCTACAATGAGCAGTTCTTC. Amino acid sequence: CASESGSYNEQFF.

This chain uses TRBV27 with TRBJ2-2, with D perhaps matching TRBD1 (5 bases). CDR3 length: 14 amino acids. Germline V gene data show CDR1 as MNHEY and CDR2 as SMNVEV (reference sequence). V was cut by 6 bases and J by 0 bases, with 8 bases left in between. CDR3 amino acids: CASRGASNTGELFF. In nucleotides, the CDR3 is TGTGCCAGCAGAGGGGCTTCGAACACCGGGGAGCTGTTTTTT.

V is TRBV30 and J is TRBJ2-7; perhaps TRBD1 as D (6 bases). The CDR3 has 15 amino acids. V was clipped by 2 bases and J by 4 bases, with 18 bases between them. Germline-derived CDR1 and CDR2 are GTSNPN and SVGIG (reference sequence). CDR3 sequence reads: CAWSSRARGLYEQYF. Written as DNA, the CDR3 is TGTGCCTGGAGTAGCAGGGCCAGGGGTTTATACGAGCAGTACTTC.

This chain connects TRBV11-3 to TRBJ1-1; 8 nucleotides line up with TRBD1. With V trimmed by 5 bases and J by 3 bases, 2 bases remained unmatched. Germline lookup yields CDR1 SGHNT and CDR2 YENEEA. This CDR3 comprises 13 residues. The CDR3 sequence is CASSPDRDTEAFF. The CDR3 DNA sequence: TGTGCCAGCAGCCCGGACAGGGACACTGAAGCTTTCTTT.

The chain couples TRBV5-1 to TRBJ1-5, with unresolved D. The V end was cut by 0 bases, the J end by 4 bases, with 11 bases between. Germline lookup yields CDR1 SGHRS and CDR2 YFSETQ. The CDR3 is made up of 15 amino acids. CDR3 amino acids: CASSLGPEGNQPQHF. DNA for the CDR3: TGCGCCAGCAGCTTGGGACCCGAGGGAAATCAGCCCCAGCATTTT.

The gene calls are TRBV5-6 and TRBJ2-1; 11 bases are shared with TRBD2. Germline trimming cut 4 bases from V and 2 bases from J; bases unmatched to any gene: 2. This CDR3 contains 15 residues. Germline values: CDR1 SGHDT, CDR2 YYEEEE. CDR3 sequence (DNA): TGTGCCAGCAGCATAGCGGGGGGGCCCTACAATGAGCAGTTCTTC. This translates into CASSIAGGPYNEQFF.

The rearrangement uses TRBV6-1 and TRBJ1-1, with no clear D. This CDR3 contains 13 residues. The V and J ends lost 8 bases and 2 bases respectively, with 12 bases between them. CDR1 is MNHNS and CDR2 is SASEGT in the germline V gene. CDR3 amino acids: CASRLSRNTEAFF. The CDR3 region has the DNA TGTGCCAGCCGATTATCTAGAAACACTGAAGCTTTCTTT.

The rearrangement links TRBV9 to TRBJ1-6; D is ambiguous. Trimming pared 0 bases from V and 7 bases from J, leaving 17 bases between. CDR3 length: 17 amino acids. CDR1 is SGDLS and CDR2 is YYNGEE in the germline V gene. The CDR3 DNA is TGTGCCAGCAGCGTAGAAGCATCTCCCAGGCCCAATTCACCCCTCCACTTT. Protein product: CASSVEASPRPNSPLHF.

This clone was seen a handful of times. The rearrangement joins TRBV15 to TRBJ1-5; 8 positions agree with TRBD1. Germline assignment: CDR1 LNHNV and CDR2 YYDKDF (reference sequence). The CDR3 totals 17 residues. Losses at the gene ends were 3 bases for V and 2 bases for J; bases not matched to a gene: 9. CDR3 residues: CATSSSRGRGGNQPQHF. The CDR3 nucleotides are TGTGCCACCAGCAGTTCCAGGGGGCGCGGGGGCAATCAGCCCCAGCATTTT.

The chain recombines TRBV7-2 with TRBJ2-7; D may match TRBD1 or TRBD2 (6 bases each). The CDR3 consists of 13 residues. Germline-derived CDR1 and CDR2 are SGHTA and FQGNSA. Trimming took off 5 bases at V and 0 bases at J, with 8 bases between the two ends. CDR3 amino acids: CASSAGHSYEQYF. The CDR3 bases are TGTGCCAGCAGCGCGGGACACTCCTACGAGCAGTACTTC.

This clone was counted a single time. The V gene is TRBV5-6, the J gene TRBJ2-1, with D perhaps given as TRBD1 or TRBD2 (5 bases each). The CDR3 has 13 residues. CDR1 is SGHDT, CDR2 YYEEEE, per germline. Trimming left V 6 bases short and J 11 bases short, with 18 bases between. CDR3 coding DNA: TGTGCCAGCACCCTGGGGGTTTCGGTGCAGCAGTTCTTC. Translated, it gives CASTLGVSVQQFF.

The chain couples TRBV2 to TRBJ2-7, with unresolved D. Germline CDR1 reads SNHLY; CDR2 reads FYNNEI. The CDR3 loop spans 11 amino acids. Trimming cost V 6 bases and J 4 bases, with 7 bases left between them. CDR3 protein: CASSHSYEQYF. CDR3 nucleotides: TGTGCCAGCAGCCATTCATACGAGCAGTACTTC.